This T cell receptor beta chain is from a study of T cells after yellow fever vaccination. Study-level results: There was a possibility that FACS-sorted repertoires contained abundant clonotypes contaminating from the bulk population.

This clonotype appeared many times. What it binds is not known. UMIs were added to TCR cDNA along with a universal primer site when it was made by 5'RACE template switching. TCRdb redid the calling of the 5' RACE reads with MiXCR, one entry per CDR3 protein. The sample lists 100,000 to 150,000 distinct CDR3 sequences, approximately 9% occurring once. The sample here was CD8+ T cells sorted from PBMCs, taken on the day of the yellow fever booster vaccination. The receptor's source is a young man who received the YFV17D yellow fever vaccine.

CDR3 DNA: TGTGCCAGCAGCGAAGGGACAGGGGGCGCGTACGAGCAGTACGTC. Amino acid sequence: CASSEGTGGAYEQYV. The V gene is TRBV7-6, the J gene TRBJ2-7, with TRBD1 matching 12 bases. V lost 5 bases to trimming and J lost 4 bases; unmatched junction nucleotides: 6. CDR1 is SGHVS and CDR2 is FNYEAQ in the germline V gene. This CDR3 has 15 amino acids.